Sequencing of this T cell receptor (beta chain) was carried out in a study of blood T cell repertoires in COVID-19. Study as a whole: The analysed material was cDNA or gDNA that came from T cells, B-cell-depleted T cells, or PBMCs.

In the source study's methods: The assay estimated nucleated cells by amplifying reference gene primers. The table came from immunoSEQ multiplex PCR; TCRdb's copy has only in-frame clones and leaves some out. V and J calls and clone size come straight from that table; D and trimming were deduced from the DNA. Among 100,000 or so clones listed, 82% were seen once. V shed 7 bases and J 4 bases; nucleotides not matched to a gene: 7. The germline V gene encodes CDR1 SNHLY and CDR2 FYNNEI. CDR3 length: 15 amino acids. J is TRBJ1-5 and V is TRBV2; 10 bases match TRBD1. This receptor was identified in a man older than 75 with acute or convalescent COVID-19. Specimen: peripheral blood. CDR3 bases: TGTGCCAGCACTCAGGAGGGACAGGGGAATCAGCCCCAGCATTTT. Residues: CASTQEGQGNQPQHF. Supplemented by reference TRBV2 and TRBJ1-5, the full variable domain reads EPEVTQTPSHQVTQMGQEVILRCVPISNHLYFYWYRQILGQKVEFLVSFYNNEISEKSEIFDDQFSVERPDGSNFTLKIRSTKLEDSAMYFCASTQEGQGNQPQHFGDGTRLSIL.